The rows below give T cell receptor beta chains drawn from one sample of a study of cytotoxic CD8 clonotypes in ibrutinib-treated CLL. Profiling relied on immunoSEQ multiplex PCR, and the TCRdb table lists in-frame clones only, not all of them. Counted here are 250,000 to 350,000 clones, more than 70% occurring once; the ten biggest clones make up about 5.7%. Sequencing was performed on PBMCs, taken at disease progression, from a patient treated with ibrutinib. All receptors derive from a human donor with chronic lymphocytic leukemia. Both conserved end residues are part of each CDR3. The D gene is left open where the match is weak. Clone size, where shown, is once, few, many, or a class for clones that have expanded.

J gene: TRBJ1-3; V gene: TRBV28; D gene: .; clone size: .; CDR3 DNA: TGTGCCAGCAACCCCTGGGGCTCTGGAAACACCATATATTTT; CDR3 protein: CASNPWGSGNTIYF
J gene: TRBJ2-7; V gene: TRBV6-5; D gene: .; clone size: .; CDR3 DNA: TGTGCCAGCAGTTACTCGAAAGTCGGCGGGAACTACGAGCAGTACTTC; CDR3 protein: CASSYSKVGGNYEQYF
J gene: TRBJ2-5; V gene: TRBV10-3; D gene: TRBD2; clone size: few; CDR3 DNA: TGTGCCATCGGGACTAGCGGCGGAGAGACCCAGTACTTC; CDR3 protein: CAIGTSGGETQYF
J gene: TRBJ2-2; V gene: TRBV2; D gene: TRBD1; clone size: few; CDR3 DNA: TGTGCCAGCAAGGGACAGGGATATTCCGGGGAGCTGTTTTTT; CDR3 protein: CASKGQGYSGELFF
J gene: TRBJ2-2; V gene: TRBV4-1; D gene: TRBD2; clone size: few; CDR3 DNA: TGCGCCAGCAGCCCCGCTAGCGGGGGGGCCACCGGGGAGCTGTTTTTT; CDR3 protein: CASSPASGGATGELFF
J gene: TRBJ2-2; V gene: TRBV4-1; D gene: .; clone size: .; CDR3 DNA: TGCGCCAGCAGCCCAAACTCCTTACGGAACACCGGGGAGCTGTTTTTT; CDR3 protein: CASSPNSLRNTGELFF
J gene: TRBJ1-2; V gene: TRBV7-2; D gene: TRBD1; clone size: .; CDR3 DNA: TGTGCCAGCAGCTTCCCCGGGACAGGGGGAGGCTACACCTTC; CDR3 protein: CASSFPGTGGGYTF
J gene: TRBJ2-1; V gene: TRBV5-1; D gene: TRBD1; clone size: .; CDR3 DNA: TGCGCCAGCAGCTTATCCGGGACAGCCTACAATGAGCAGTTCTTC; CDR3 protein: CASSLSGTAYNEQFF
J gene: TRBJ2-3; V gene: TRBV9; D gene: TRBD2; clone size: .; CDR3 DNA: TGTGCCAGCAGCGGGAAACTAGCGGGGGGGTGGTCAGATACGCAGTATTTT; CDR3 protein: CASSGKLAGGWSDTQYF
J gene: TRBJ2-5; V gene: TRBV7-9; D gene: TRBD2; clone size: .; CDR3 DNA: TGTGCCAGCAGCCGGGCCCTAGCGGGAGAGACCCAGTACTTC; CDR3 protein: CASSRALAGETQYF
J gene: TRBJ1-2; V gene: TRBV2; D gene: .; clone size: few; CDR3 DNA: TGTGCCAGCAGTGATTCGAAGTCCTATGGCTACACCTTC; CDR3 protein: CASSDSKSYGYTF
J gene: TRBJ2-1; V gene: TRBV29-1; D gene: .; clone size: once; CDR3 DNA: TGCAGCGTTGATGGGTCTAAGAGAAATGAGCAGTTCTTC; CDR3 protein: CSVDGSKRNEQFF
J gene: TRBJ2-7; V gene: TRBV7-2; D gene: .; clone size: .; CDR3 DNA: TGTGCCAGCAGCTTAGGTTTTTGGAACGAGCAGTACTTC; CDR3 protein: CASSLGFWNEQYF
J gene: TRBJ2-6; V gene: TRBV7-3; D gene: TRBD1; clone size: .; CDR3 DNA: TGTGCCAGCAGCCCGACAGGGGCTGGGGCCAACGTCCTGACTTTC; CDR3 protein: CASSPTGAGANVLTF
J gene: TRBJ1-2; V gene: TRBV6-1; D gene: TRBD1; clone size: .; CDR3 DNA: TGTGCCAGCAGATCCGGGACAGGGCGCGGCTATGGCTACACCTTC; CDR3 protein: CASRSGTGRGYGYTF
J gene: TRBJ2-2; V gene: TRBV5-1; D gene: TRBD1; clone size: .; CDR3 DNA: TGCGCCAGCAACGTACGGACAGGGAACACCGGGGAGCTGTTTTTT; CDR3 protein: CASNVRTGNTGELFF
J gene: TRBJ1-5; V gene: TRBV28; D gene: TRBD1; clone size: .; CDR3 DNA: TGTGCCAGCAGTTTACGACCCCGGGACAGGGCAATCAATCAGCCCCAGCATTTT; CDR3 protein: CASSLRPRDRAINQPQHF
J gene: TRBJ2-2; V gene: TRBV6-5; D gene: .; clone size: once; CDR3 DNA: TGTGCCAGCAGTCTAGTCGCCGGGGAGCTGTTTTTT; CDR3 protein: CASSLVAGELFF
J gene: TRBJ2-5; V gene: TRBV14; D gene: .; clone size: .; CDR3 DNA: TGTGCCAGCAGCTCTCGGGCGCTAAGACAAGAGACCCAGTACTTC; CDR3 protein: CASSSRALRQETQYF
J gene: TRBJ1-3; V gene: TRBV6-5; D gene: .; clone size: .; CDR3 DNA: TGTGCCAGCAGCGACGGGCCCCTCTCTGGAAACACCATATATTTT; CDR3 protein: CASSDGPLSGNTIYF
J gene: TRBJ2-6; V gene: TRBV29-1; D gene: .; clone size: .; CDR3 DNA: TGCAGCGTTGAAGATCCCCGGCCGCCTGGGGCCAACGTCCTGACTTTC; CDR3 protein: CSVEDPRPPGANVLTF
J gene: TRBJ2-3; V gene: TRBV2; D gene: TRBD2; clone size: .; CDR3 DNA: TGTGCCAGCATTGAGCGGGAGTACACAGATACGCAGTATTTT; CDR3 protein: CASIEREYTDTQYF
J gene: TRBJ1-1; V gene: TRBV6-6; D gene: TRBD1; clone size: .; CDR3 DNA: TGTGCCAGCAGCCCCGGGACAGACACTGAAGCTTTCTTT; CDR3 protein: CASSPGTDTEAFF
J gene: TRBJ2-1; V gene: TRBV4-1; D gene: TRBD2; clone size: few; CDR3 DNA: TGCGCCAGCAGCCAAGAGACTAGCGGTTCCTACAATGAGCAGTTCTTC; CDR3 protein: CASSQETSGSYNEQFF
J gene: TRBJ2-1; V gene: TRBV28; D gene: .; clone size: .; CDR3 DNA: TGTGCCAGCAGTTTAAGCCCCTACAATGAGCAGTTCTTC; CDR3 protein: CASSLSPYNEQFF
J gene: TRBJ2-5; V gene: TRBV7-2; D gene: .; clone size: .; CDR3 DNA: TGTGCCAGCAGCTTAGTTAGGGCATCTGATTCTCAGTACTTC; CDR3 protein: CASSLVRASDSQYF
J gene: TRBJ2-7; V gene: TRBV29-1; D gene: .; clone size: .; CDR3 DNA: TGCAGCGCGGGACATGTCTACGAGCAGTACTTC; CDR3 protein: CSAGHVYEQYF
J gene: TRBJ2-7; V gene: TRBV4-1; D gene: TRBD2; clone size: once; CDR3 DNA: TGCGCCAGCAGCAGGCGGGAGGGCAGCGAGCAGTACTTC; CDR3 protein: CASSRREGSEQYF
J gene: TRBJ2-1; V gene: TRBV6-5; D gene: .; clone size: .; CDR3 DNA: TGTGCCAGCCCCCCGAGTCCCGAAGGAATCTTC; CDR3 protein: CASPPSPEGIF
J gene: TRBJ2-7; V gene: TRBV10-3; D gene: .; clone size: once; CDR3 DNA: TGTGCCATCAGAGGGCCCGGGTCCGAGCAGTACTTC; CDR3 protein: CAIRGPGSEQYF
J gene: TRBJ2-7; V gene: TRBV28; D gene: .; clone size: .; CDR3 DNA: TGTGCCAGCTTCGGTCAAGGACGGGACGAGCAGTACTTC; CDR3 protein: CASFGQGRDEQYF
J gene: TRBJ2-7; V gene: TRBV19; D gene: .; clone size: .; CDR3 DNA: TGTGCCAGTAGTGAGAGGGACCCTACCTACGAGCAGTACTTC; CDR3 protein: CASSERDPTYEQYF
J gene: TRBJ1-1; V gene: TRBV7-2; D gene: .; clone size: .; CDR3 DNA: TGTGCCAGCACCCCCTTGCCTGGGATCACTGAAGCTTTCTTT; CDR3 protein: CASTPLPGITEAFF
J gene: TRBJ2-7; V gene: TRBV14; D gene: TRBD1; clone size: .; CDR3 DNA: TGTGCCAGCAGCGCAGGGGGATACGAGCAGTACTTC; CDR3 protein: CASSAGGYEQYF
J gene: TRBJ2-3; V gene: TRBV7-9; D gene: TRBD1; clone size: .; CDR3 DNA: TGTGCCAGCAGTTTAATGGGGACAGGGTGGGCAGATACGCAGTATTTT; CDR3 protein: CASSLMGTGWADTQYF
J gene: TRBJ1-2; V gene: TRBV29-1; D gene: .; clone size: .; CDR3 DNA: TGCAGCGTGGCGGGCCCCCAGGGAAATAACTATGGCTACACCTTC; CDR3 protein: CSVAGPQGNNYGYTF
J gene: TRBJ2-1; V gene: TRBV25-1; D gene: TRBD2; clone size: .; CDR3 DNA: TGTGCCAGCAGTGAATATATACTAGCGGGAGGCTTTTACAATGAGCAGTTCTTC; CDR3 protein: CASSEYILAGGFYNEQFF
J gene: TRBJ2-3; V gene: TRBV28; D gene: .; clone size: .; CDR3 DNA: TGTGCCAGCAGTTTAGCAGCCCAAACTAGCACAGATACGCAGTATTTT; CDR3 protein: CASSLAAQTSTDTQYF
J gene: TRBJ1-3; V gene: TRBV5-1; D gene: .; clone size: .; CDR3 DNA: TGCGCCAGCAGCTTGCGGGAGCCCTCTGGAAACACCATATATTTT; CDR3 protein: CASSLREPSGNTIYF
J gene: TRBJ1-2; V gene: TRBV5-1; D gene: TRBD1; clone size: .; CDR3 DNA: TGCGCCAGCAGCACATTGGGACAGGCGAACTATGGCTACACCTTC; CDR3 protein: CASSTLGQANYGYTF
J gene: TRBJ2-1; V gene: TRBV11-3; D gene: .; clone size: .; CDR3 DNA: TGTGCCAGCAGCTTAGGGTATGGTGAGCAGTTCTTC; CDR3 protein: CASSLGYGEQFF
J gene: TRBJ2-7; V gene: TRBV7-2; D gene: .; clone size: .; CDR3 DNA: TGTGCCAGCAGATTATCCGGGGGCGCCGCCTACGAGCAGTACTTC; CDR3 protein: CASRLSGGAAYEQYF
J gene: TRBJ1-4; V gene: TRBV29-1; D gene: TRBD1; clone size: .; CDR3 DNA: TGCAGCGTTGAAGGGGGACAGGGTTCTTCCCCGAATGAAAAACTGTTTTTT; CDR3 protein: CSVEGGQGSSPNEKLFF
J gene: TRBJ1-4; V gene: TRBV28; D gene: TRBD1; clone size: .; CDR3 DNA: TGTGCCAGCAGTTTCGGGACAGGGGGCGGTGAAAAACTGTTTTTT; CDR3 protein: CASSFGTGGGEKLFF
J gene: TRBJ1-6; V gene: TRBV7-6; D gene: .; clone size: .; CDR3 DNA: TGTGCCAGCAGCTTAGAGCGGGGGTTCTCACCCCTCCACTTT; CDR3 protein: CASSLERGFSPLHF
J gene: TRBJ1-3; V gene: TRBV6-1; D gene: .; clone size: .; CDR3 DNA: TGTGCCAGCAGTGAAGAGGGATGGGGGTACTCTGGAAACACCATATATTTT; CDR3 protein: CASSEEGWGYSGNTIYF
J gene: TRBJ2-5; V gene: TRBV5-1; D gene: TRBD1; clone size: .; CDR3 DNA: TGCGCCAGCAGCCCAGGGGACAGGGTAAAAGAGACCCAGTACTTC; CDR3 protein: CASSPGDRVKETQYF
J gene: TRBJ2-5; V gene: TRBV7-9; D gene: TRBD1; clone size: .; CDR3 DNA: TGTGCCAGCAGCCACGGGGACAGGGAGGGTGAGACCCAGTACTTC; CDR3 protein: CASSHGDREGETQYF
J gene: TRBJ2-5; V gene: TRBV6-6; D gene: .; clone size: .; CDR3 DNA: TGTGCCAGCAGTTACCGGGACTACCAAGAGACCCAGTACTTC; CDR3 protein: CASSYRDYQETQYF
J gene: TRBJ2-7; V gene: TRBV29-1; D gene: .; clone size: .; CDR3 DNA: TGCAGCGTCCTCGTGACAGCTACCTACGAGCAGTACTTC; CDR3 protein: CSVLVTATYEQYF
J gene: TRBJ2-7; V gene: TRBV9; D gene: .; clone size: .; CDR3 DNA: TGTGCCAGCAGCGTAGGGGCGGGGGCCACGACCTACGAGCAGTACTTC; CDR3 protein: CASSVGAGATTYEQYF
J gene: TRBJ1-5; V gene: TRBV7-8; D gene: .; clone size: .; CDR3 DNA: TGTGCCAGCAGCCGTACAGGGTTAGAGAGCCAGCCCCAGCATTTT; CDR3 protein: CASSRTGLESQPQHF
J gene: TRBJ2-5; V gene: TRBV4-1; D gene: TRBD2; clone size: .; CDR3 DNA: TGCGCCAGCAGCCTTACTAGCGGGGGACCACAAGAGACCCAGTACTTC; CDR3 protein: CASSLTSGGPQETQYF
J gene: TRBJ1-1; V gene: TRBV5-1; D gene: .; clone size: .; CDR3 DNA: TGCGCCAGCAGCTTGCCGCCGGGACTAACCTCGAACACTGAAGCTTTCTTT; CDR3 protein: CASSLPPGLTSNTEAFF
J gene: TRBJ2-7; V gene: TRBV18; D gene: TRBD1; clone size: .; CDR3 DNA: TGTGCCAGCTCCGGGACAGGGGTATCCTACGAGCAGTACTTC; CDR3 protein: CASSGTGVSYEQYF
J gene: TRBJ2-3; V gene: TRBV10-1; D gene: TRBD2; clone size: .; CDR3 DNA: TGCGCCAGCAGTAACCGGGCAGCGGGGGGCACAGATACGCAGTATTTT; CDR3 protein: CASSNRAAGGTDTQYF
J gene: TRBJ1-2; V gene: TRBV18; D gene: .; clone size: .; CDR3 DNA: TGTGCCAGCTCACCAAGGATGCCCGGCGATCTCCAAAATAACTATGGCTACACCTTC; CDR3 protein: CASSPRMPGDLQNNYGYTF
J gene: TRBJ2-3; V gene: TRBV9; D gene: .; clone size: .; CDR3 DNA: TGTGCCAGCAGCGTAGGACCTGGCGGGATTTCCACAGATACGCAGTATTTT; CDR3 protein: CASSVGPGGISTDTQYF
J gene: TRBJ2-3; V gene: TRBV10-2; D gene: TRBD2; clone size: .; CDR3 DNA: TGCGCCAGCAGCGCCCTTAGCGGGAGTACCGCAGATACGCAGTATTTT; CDR3 protein: CASSALSGSTADTQYF
J gene: TRBJ1-4; V gene: TRBV9; D gene: .; clone size: .; CDR3 DNA: TGTGCCAGCAGCGGGGATCTCAATGAAAAACTGTTTTTT; CDR3 protein: CASSGDLNEKLFF